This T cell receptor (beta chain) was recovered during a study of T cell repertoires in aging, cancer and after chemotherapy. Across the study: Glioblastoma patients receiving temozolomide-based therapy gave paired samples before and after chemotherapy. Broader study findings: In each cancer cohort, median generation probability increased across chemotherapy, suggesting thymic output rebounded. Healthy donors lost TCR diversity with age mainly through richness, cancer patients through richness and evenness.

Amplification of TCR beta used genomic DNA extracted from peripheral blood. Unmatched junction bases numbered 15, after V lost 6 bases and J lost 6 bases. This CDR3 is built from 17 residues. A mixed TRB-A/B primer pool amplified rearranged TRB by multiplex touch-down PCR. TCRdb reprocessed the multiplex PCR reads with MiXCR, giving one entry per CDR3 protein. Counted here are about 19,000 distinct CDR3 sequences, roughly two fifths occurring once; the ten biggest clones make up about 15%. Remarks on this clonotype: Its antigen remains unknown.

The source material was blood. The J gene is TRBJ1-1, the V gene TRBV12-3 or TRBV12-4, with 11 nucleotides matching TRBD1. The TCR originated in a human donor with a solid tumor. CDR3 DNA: TGTGCCAGCAGGGGGGACAGGGGGAGGGGACCTAGACCTGAAGCTTTCTTT. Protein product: CASRGDRGRGPRPEAFF.